This T cell receptor (beta chain) was recovered during a study of blood T cell repertoires in COVID-19. Germline CDR1 is MRHNA and CDR2 is SNTAGT. This CDR3 is 16 amino acids long. V was trimmed by 0 bases and J by 2 bases, leaving 13 bases between them. In the original analysis: Reference gene primer amplification gave nucleated cell count estimates. Profiled with immunoSEQ multiplex PCR; TCRdb holds only in-frame clones, not every one. The V and J calls and clone size are taken from that table; D and trimming were inferred from the DNA. The data hold about 280,000 clones, with nearly 90% observed a single time.

This receptor was identified in a man between 18 and 29 years old with active or convalescent COVID-19. Sequenced material: peripheral blood. The rearrangement links TRBV6-4 to TRBJ1-2, with a possible D match to TRBD1 (5 bases). As DNA, the CDR3 is TGTGCCAGCAGTGACTCGAACTCGCAGGGCAACTATGGCTACACCTTC. As protein: CASSDSNSQGNYGYTF.